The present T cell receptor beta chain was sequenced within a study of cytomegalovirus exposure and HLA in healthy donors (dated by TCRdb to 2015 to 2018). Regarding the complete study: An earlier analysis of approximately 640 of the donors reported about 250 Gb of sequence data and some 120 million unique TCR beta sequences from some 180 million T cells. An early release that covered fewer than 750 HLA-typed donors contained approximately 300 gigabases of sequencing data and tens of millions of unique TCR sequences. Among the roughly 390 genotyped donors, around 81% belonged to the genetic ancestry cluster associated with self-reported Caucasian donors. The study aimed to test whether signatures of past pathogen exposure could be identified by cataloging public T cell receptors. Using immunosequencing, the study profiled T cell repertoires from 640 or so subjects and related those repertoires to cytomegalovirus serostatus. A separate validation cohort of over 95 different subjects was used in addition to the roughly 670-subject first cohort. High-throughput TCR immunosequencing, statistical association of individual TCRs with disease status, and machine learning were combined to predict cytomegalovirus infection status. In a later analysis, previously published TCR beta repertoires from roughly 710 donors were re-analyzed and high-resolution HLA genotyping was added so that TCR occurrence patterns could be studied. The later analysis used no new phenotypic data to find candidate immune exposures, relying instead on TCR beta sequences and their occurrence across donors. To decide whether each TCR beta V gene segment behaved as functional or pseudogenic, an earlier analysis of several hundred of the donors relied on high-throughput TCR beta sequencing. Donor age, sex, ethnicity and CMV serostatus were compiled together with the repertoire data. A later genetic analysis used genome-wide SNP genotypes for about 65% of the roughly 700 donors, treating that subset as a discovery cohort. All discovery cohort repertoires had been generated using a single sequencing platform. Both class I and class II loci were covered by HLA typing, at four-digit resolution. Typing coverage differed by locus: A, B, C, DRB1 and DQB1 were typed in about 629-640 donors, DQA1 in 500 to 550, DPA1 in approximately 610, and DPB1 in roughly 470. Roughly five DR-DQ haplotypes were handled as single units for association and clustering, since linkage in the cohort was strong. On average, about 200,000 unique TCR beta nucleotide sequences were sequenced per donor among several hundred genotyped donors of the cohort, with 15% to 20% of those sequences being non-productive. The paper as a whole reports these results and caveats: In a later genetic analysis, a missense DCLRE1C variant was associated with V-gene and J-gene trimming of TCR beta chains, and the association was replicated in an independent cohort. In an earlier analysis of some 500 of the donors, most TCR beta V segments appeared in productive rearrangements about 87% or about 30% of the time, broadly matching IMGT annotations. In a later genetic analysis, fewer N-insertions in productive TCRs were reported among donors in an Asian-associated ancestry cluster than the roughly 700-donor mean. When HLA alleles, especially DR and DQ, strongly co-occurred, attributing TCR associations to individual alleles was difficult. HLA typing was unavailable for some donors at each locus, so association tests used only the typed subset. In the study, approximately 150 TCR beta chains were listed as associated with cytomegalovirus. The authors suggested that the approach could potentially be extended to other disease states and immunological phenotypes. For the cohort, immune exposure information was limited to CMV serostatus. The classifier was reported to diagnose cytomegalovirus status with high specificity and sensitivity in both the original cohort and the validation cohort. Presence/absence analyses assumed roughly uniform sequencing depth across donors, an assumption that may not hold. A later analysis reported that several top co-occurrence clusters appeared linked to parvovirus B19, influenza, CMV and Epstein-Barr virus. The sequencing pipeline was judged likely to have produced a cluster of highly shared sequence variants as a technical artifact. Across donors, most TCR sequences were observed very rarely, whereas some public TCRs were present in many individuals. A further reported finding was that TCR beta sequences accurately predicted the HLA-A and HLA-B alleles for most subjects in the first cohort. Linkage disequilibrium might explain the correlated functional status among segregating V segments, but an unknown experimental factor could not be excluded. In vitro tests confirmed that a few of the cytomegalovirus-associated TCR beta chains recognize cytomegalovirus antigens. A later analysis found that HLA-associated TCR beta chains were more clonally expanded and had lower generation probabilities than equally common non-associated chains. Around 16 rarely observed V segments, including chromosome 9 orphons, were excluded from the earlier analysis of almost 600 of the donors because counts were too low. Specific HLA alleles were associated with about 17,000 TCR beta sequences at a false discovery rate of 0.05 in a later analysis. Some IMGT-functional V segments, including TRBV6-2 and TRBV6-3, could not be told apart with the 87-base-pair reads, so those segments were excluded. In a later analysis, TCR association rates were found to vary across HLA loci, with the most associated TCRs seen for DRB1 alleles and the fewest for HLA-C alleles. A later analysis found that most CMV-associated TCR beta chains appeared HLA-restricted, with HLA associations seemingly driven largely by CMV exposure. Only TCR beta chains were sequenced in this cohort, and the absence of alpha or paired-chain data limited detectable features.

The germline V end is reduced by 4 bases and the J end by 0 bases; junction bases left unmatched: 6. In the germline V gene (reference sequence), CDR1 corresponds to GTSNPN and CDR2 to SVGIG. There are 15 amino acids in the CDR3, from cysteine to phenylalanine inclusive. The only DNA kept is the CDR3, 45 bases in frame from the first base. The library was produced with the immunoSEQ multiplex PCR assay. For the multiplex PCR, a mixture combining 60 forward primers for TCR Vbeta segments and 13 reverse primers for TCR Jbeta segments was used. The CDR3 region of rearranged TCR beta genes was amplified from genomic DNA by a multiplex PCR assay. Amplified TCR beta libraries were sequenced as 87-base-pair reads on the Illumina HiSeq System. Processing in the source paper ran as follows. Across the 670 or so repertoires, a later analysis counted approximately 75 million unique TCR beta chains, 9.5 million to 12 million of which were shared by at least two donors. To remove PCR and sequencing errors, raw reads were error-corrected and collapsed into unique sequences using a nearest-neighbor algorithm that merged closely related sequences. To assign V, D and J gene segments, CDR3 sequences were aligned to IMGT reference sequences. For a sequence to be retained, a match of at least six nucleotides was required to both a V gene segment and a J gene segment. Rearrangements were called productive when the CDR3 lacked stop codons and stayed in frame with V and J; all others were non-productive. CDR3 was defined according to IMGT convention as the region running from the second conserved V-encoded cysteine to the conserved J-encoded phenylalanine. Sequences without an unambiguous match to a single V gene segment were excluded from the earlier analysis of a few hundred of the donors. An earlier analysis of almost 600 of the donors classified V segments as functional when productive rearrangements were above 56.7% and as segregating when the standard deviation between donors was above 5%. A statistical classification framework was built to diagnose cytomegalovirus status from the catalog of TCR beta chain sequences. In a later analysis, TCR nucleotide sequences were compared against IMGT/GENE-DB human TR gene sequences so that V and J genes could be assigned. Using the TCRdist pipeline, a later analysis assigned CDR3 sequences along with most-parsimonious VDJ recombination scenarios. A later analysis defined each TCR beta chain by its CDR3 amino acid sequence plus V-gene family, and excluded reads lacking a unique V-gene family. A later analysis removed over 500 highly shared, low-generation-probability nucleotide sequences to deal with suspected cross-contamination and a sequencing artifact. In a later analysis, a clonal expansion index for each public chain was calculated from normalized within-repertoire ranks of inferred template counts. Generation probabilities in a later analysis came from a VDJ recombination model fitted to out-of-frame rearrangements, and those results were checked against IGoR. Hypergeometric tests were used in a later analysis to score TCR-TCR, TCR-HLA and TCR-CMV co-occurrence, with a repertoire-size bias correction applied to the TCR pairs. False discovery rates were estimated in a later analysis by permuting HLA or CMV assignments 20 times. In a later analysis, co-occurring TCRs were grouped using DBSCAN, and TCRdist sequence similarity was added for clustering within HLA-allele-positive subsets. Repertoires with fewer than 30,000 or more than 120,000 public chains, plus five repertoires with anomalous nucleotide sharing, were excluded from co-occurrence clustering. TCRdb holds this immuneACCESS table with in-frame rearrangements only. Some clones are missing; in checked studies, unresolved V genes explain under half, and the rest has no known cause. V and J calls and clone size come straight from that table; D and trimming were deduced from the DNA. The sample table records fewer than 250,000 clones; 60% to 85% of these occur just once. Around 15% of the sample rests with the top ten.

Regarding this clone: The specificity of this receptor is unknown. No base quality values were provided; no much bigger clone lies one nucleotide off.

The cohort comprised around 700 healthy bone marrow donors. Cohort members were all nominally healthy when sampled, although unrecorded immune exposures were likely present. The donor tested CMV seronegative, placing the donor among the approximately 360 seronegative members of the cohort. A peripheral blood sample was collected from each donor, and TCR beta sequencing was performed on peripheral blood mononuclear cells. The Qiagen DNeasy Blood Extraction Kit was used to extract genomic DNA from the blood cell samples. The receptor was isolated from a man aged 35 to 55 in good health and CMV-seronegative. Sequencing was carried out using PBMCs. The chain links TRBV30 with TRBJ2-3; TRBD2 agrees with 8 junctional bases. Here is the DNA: TGTGCCTGGATGTTCGGGAGGGGGAGCACAGATACGCAGTATTTT. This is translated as CAWMFGRGSTDTQYF. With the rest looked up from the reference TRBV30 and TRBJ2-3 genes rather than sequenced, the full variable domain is SQTIHQWPATLVQPVGSPLSLECTVEGTSNPNLYWYRQAAGRGLQLLFYSVGIGQISSEVPQNLSASRPQDRQFILSSKKLLLSDSGFYLCAWMFGRGSTDTQYFGPGTRLTVL.